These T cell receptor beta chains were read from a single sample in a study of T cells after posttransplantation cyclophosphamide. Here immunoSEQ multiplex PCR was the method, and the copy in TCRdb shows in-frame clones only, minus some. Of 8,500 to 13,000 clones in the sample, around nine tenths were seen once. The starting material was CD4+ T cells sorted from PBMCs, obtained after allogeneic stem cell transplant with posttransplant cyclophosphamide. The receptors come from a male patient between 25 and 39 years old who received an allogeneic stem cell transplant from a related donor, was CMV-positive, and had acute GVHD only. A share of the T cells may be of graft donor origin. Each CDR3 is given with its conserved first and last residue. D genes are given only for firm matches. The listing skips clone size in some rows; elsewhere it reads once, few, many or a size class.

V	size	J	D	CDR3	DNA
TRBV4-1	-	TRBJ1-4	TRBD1	CASSQDYRGVGEKLFF	TGCGCCAGCAGCCAAGATTACAGGGGAGTTGGGGAAAAACTGTTTTTT
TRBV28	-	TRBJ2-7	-	CASSLGDTTYEQYF	TGTGCCAGCAGTTTAGGGGACACCACCTACGAGCAGTACTTC
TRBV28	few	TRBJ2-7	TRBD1	CASSLGQGASLYYEQYF	TGTGCCAGCAGTTTGGGACAGGGGGCGAGCCTCTACTACGAGCAGTACTTC
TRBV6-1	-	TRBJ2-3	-	CASSDGQGRGTDTQYF	TGTGCCAGCAGTGACGGGCAGGGGAGGGGAACAGATACGCAGTATTTT
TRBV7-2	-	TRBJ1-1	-	CASSLALSQTEAFF	TGTGCCAGCAGCTTAGCTCTCTCACAGACTGAAGCTTTCTTT
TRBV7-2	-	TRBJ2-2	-	CASSFTGLLTGELFF	TGTGCCAGCAGCTTCACGGGACTCTTGACCGGGGAGCTGTTTTTT
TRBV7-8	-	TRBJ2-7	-	CASSLDSGFAGYEQYF	TGTGCCAGCAGCTTAGACTCGGGATTCGCGGGCTACGAGCAGTACTTC
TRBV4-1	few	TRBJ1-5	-	CASSQDPQGLNNQPQHF	TGCGCCAGCAGCCAAGATCCCCAGGGGCTCAACAATCAGCCCCAGCATTTT
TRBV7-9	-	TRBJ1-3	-	CASSLAQGRPPSGNTIYF	TGTGCCAGCAGCTTAGCGCAAGGGAGACCACCCTCTGGAAACACCATATATTTT
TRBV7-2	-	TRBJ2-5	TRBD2	CASSPGTSGGETQYF	TGTGCCAGCAGCCCCGGGACTAGCGGGGGTGAGACCCAGTACTTC
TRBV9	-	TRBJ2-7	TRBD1	CASGTGFYEQYF	TGTGCCAGCGGGACAGGGTTCTACGAGCAGTACTTC
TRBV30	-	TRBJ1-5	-	CAWSSQTDQPQHF	TGTGCCTGGAGTTCTCAGACAGATCAGCCCCAGCATTTT
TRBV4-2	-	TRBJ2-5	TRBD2	CASSQDQSGGVGWQETQYF	TGTGCCAGCAGCCAAGATCAAAGCGGGGGGGTGGGGTGGCAAGAGACCCAGTACTTC
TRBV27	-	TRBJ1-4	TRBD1	CASSTQGADDEKLFF	TGTGCCAGCAGTACTCAGGGGGCGGATGATGAAAAACTGTTTTTT
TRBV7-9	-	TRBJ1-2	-	CASSPSGGGGRTYGYTF	TGTGCCAGCAGCCCCAGCGGTGGGGGAGGCAGGACATATGGCTACACCTTC
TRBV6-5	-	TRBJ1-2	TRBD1	CASRTTGIGYTF	TGTGCCAGCAGGACGACAGGGATCGGCTACACCTTC
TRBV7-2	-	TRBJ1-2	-	CASSTSANYGYTF	TGTGCCAGCAGCACATCAGCTAACTATGGCTACACCTTC
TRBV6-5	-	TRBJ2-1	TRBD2	CASSYGTSPNEQFF	TGTGCCAGCAGCTACGGGACTAGCCCCAATGAGCAGTTCTTC
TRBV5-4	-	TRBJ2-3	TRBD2	CASSLELRGGGDTQYF	TGTGCCAGCAGCTTGGAATTGCGGGGGGGCGGGGATACGCAGTATTTT
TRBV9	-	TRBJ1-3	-	CASSVEAAGNTIYF	TGTGCCAGCAGCGTAGAAGCGGCCGGAAACACCATATATTTT
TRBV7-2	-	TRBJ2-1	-	CASSGAVANNEQFF	TGTGCCAGCAGTGGAGCGGTGGCGAACAATGAGCAGTTCTTC
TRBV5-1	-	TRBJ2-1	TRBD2	CASSPGLAGSYNEQFF	TGCGCCAGCAGCCCGGGACTAGCGGGGAGCTACAATGAGCAGTTCTTC
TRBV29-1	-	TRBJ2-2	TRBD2	CSARGGPGGELFF	TGCAGCGCCCGCGGGGGGCCGGGCGGGGAGCTGTTTTTT
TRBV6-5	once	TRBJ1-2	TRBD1	CASSYSRDRVGGYTF	TGTGCCAGCAGTTACTCGAGGGACAGGGTTGGTGGCTACACCTTC
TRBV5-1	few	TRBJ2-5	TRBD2	CASREGLAGDETQYF	TGCGCCAGCAGGGAGGGACTAGCGGGAGACGAGACCCAGTACTTC
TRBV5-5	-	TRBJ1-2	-	CASSLDMGGRYTF	TGTGCCAGCAGCTTGGACATGGGGGGACGCTACACCTTC
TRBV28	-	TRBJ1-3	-	CASSPGGTGNTIYF	TGTGCCAGCAGTCCGGGGGGAACTGGAAACACCATATATTTT
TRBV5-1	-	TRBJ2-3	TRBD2	CASSRGGARDTQYF	TGCGCCAGCAGCCGGGGGGGGGCCAGAGATACGCAGTATTTT
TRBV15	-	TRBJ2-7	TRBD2	CATSSDGGGDYEQYF	TGTGCCACCAGCAGCGACGGCGGGGGAGACTACGAGCAGTACTTC
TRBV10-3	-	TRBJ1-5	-	CATQQDSNQPQHF	TGTGCCACCCAACAGGATAGCAATCAGCCCCAGCATTTT
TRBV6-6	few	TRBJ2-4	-	CASSRSGRGSKNIQYF	TGTGCCAGCAGTCGGTCCGGGCGGGGCAGCAAAAACATTCAGTACTTC
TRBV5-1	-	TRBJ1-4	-	CASSLGGGAGYEKLFF	TGCGCCAGCAGCTTGGGAGGAGGCGCCGGCTATGAAAAACTGTTTTTT
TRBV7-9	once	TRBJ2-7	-	CASSPLGYEQYF	TGTGCCAGCAGCCCCCTAGGCTACGAGCAGTACTTC
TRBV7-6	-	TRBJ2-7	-	CASSFGRESYEQYF	TGTGCCAGCAGCTTTGGACGGGAGTCCTACGAGCAGTACTTC
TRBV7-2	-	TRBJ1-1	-	CASSFHRVGMNTEAFF	TGTGCCAGCAGCTTTCACAGGGTAGGGATGAACACTGAAGCTTTCTTT
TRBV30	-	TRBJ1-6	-	CAWSAEVRNSPLHF	TGTGCCTGGAGCGCCGAAGTCCGGAATTCACCCCTCCACTTT
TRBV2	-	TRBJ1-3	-	CASAVGGSGNTIYF	TGTGCCAGCGCCGTAGGGGGTTCAGGAAACACCATATATTTT
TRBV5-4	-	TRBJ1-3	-	CASSLTGLSGNTIYF	TGTGCCAGCAGCCTTACAGGGCTCTCTGGAAACACCATATATTTT
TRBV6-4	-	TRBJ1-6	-	CASSEGTRNSPLHF	TGTGCCAGCAGTGAAGGGACTCGAAATTCACCCCTCCACTTT
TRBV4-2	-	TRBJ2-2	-	CASSQDPSNTGELFF	TGTGCCAGCAGCCAAGATCCCAGTAACACCGGGGAGCTGTTTTTT
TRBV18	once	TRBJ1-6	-	CASSPKRDPDYNSPLHF	TGTGCCAGCTCACCAAAGCGGGACCCTGACTATAATTCACCCCTCCACTTT
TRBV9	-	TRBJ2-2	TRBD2	CASNPGGAHPGELFF	TGTGCCAGCAACCCCGGGGGGGCCCACCCAGGGGAGCTGTTTTTT
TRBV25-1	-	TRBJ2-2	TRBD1	CASSAGQAFTGELFF	TGTGCCAGCAGTGCGGGACAGGCCTTCACCGGGGAGCTGTTTTTT
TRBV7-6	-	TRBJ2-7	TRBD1	CASSADRDRIYEQYF	TGTGCCAGCAGCGCTGACCGGGACAGGATCTACGAGCAGTACTTC
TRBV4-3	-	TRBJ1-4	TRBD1	CASSLTGDEKLFF	TGCGCCAGCAGCCTGACAGGGGATGAAAAACTGTTTTTT
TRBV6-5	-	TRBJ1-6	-	CASSIRGSYNSPLHF	TGTGCCAGCAGTATTCGGGGGTCCTATAATTCACCCCTCCACTTT
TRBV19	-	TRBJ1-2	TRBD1	CASSPRTGSVYGYTF	TGTGCCAGTAGTCCCCGGACAGGGTCGGTCTATGGCTACACCTTC
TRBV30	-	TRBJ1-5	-	CAWSKGGGFQPQHF	TGTGCCTGGAGTAAGGGAGGGGGTTTTCAGCCCCAGCATTTT
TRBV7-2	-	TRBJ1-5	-	CASSFNHQGQPQHF	TGTGCCAGCAGCTTCAACCATCAGGGGCAGCCCCAGCATTTT